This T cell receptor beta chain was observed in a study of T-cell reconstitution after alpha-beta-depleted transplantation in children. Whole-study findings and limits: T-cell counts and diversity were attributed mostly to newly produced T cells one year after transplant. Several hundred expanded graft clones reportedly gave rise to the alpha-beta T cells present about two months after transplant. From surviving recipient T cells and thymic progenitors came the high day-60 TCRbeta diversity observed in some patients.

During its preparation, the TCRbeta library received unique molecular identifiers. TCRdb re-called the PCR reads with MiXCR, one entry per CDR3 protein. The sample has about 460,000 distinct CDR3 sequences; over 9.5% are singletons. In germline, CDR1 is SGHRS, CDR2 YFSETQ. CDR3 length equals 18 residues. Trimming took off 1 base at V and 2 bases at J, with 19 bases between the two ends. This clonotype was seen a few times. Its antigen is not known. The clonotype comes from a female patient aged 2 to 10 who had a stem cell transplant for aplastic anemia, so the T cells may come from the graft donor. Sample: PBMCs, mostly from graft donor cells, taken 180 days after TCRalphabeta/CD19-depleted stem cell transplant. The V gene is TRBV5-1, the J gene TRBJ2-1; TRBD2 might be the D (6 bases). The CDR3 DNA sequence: TGCGCCAGCAGCTTGCCCCAGGGTAGCGGAGAGGCCTACAATGAGCAGTTCTTC. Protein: CASSLPQGSGEAYNEQFF.